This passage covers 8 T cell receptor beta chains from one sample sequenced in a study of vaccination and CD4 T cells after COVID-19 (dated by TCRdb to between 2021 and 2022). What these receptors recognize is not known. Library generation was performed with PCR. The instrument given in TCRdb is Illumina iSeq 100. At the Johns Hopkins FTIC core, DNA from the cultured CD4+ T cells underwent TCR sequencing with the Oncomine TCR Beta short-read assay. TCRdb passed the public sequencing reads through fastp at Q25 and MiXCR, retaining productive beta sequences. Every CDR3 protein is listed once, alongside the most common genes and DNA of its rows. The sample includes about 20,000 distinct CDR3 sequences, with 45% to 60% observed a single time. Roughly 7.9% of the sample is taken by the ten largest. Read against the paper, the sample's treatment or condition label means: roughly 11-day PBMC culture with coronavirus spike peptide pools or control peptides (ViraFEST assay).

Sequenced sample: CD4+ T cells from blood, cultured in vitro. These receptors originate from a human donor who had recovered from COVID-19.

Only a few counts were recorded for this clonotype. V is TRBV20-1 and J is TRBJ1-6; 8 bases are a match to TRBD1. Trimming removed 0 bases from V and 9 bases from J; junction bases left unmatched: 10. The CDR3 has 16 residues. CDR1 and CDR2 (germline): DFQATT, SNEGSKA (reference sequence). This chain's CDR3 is CSARDQGTGLVSPLHF. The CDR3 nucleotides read TGCAGTGCTAGAGATCAGGGGACAGGCCTTGTTTCACCCCTCCACTTT.

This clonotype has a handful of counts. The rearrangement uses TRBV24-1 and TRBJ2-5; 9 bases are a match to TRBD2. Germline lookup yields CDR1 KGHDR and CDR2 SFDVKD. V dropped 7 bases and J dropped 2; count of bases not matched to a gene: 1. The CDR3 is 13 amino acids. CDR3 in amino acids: CATRLAGQETQYF. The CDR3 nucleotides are TGTGCCACCAGGCTAGCGGGACAAGAGACCCAGTACTTC.

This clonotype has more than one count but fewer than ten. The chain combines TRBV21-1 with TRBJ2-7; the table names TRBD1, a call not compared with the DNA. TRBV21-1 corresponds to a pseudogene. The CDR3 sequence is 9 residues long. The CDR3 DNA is TGTGCCACCTTGGACAGGAAGTACTTC. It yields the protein CATLDRKYF.

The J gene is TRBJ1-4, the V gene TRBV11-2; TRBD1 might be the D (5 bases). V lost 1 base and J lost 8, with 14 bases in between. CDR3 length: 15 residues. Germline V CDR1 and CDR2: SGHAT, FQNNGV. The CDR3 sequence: CASSLVPRVGEKLFF. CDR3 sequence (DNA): TGTGCCAGCAGCTTAGTCCCCAGGGTAGGAGAAAAACTGTTTTTT.

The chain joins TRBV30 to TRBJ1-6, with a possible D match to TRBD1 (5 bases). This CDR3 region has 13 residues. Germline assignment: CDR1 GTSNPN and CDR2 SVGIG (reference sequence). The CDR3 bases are TGTGCTGGGTCAGCAGGGTCTAATTCACCCCTCCACTTT. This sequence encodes CAGSAGSNSPLHF.

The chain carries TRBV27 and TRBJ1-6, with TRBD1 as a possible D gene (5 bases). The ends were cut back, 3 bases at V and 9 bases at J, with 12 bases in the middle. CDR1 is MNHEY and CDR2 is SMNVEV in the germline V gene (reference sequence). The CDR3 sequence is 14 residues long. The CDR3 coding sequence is TGTGCCAGCAGTTTCCGGGGGGGGAGTTCACCCCTCCACTTT. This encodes CASSFRGGSSPLHF.

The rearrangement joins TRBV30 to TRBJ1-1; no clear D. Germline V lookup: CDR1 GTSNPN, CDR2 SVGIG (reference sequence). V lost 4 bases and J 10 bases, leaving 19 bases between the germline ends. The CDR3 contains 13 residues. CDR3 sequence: CAWTGLFDRAAFF. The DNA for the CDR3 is TGTGCCTGGACGGGCTTGTTCGACCGTGCAGCTTTCTTT.

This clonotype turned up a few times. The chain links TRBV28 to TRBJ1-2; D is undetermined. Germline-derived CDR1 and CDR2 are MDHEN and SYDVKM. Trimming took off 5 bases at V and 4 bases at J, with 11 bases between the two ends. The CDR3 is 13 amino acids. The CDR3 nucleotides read TGTGCCAGCAGTCCAGCTTTGGGCTATGGCTACACCTTC. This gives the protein CASSPALGYGYTF.